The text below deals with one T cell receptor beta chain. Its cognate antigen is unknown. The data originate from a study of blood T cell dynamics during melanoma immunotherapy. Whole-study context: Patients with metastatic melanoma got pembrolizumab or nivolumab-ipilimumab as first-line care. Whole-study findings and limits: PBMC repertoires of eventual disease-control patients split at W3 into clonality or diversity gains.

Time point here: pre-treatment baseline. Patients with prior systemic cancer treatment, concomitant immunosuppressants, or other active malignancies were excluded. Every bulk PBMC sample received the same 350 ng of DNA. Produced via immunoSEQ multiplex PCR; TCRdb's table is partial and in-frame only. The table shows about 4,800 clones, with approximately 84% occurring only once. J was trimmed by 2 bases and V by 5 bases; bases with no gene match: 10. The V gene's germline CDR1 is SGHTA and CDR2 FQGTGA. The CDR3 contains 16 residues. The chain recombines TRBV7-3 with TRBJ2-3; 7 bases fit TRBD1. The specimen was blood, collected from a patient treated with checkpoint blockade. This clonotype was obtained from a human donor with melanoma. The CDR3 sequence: CASSDRQGRVTDTQYF. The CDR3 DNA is TGTGCCAGCAGCGATCGACAGGGTCGGGTCACAGATACGCAGTATTTT.